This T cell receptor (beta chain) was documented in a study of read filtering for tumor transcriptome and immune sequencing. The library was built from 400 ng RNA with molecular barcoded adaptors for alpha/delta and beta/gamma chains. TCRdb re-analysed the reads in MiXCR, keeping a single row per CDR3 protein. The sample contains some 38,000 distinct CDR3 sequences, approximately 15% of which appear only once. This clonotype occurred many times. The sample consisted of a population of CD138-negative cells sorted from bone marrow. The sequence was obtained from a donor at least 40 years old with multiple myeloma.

CDR3 sequence reads: CASSEFAGKGDIYF. The CDR3 bases are TGTGCCAGCAGTGAGTTCGCAGGGAAAGGCGACATATATTTT. The chain uses TRBV6-1 and TRBJ1-3, with TRBD1 as a possible D gene (5 bases). Trimming took 3 bases from V and 12 from J, leaving 18 bases between them. Germline loops: CDR1 MNHNS, CDR2 SASEGT. The CDR3 runs to 14 residues.